One TCR beta chain is described in this entry. Its antigen is unknown. The sample comes from a study of blood T cells in healthy people across ages. Study-wide results and limits: Diversity of TCR beta correlated strongly with naive T cell percentage.

The CDR3 totals 16 residues. V was pared by 8 bases and J by 2 bases, with 12 bases of the junction left unmatched. With a J-beta primer mix and a sample-barcoded 5' primer, a second PCR ran roughly 6 to 11 cycles. Tags on each cDNA molecule came from a template-switch adaptor with 12 random nucleotides. Every sample gave at least 2.5 million paired-end reads containing CDR3. TCRdb reprocessed the 5' RACE reads with MiXCR, giving one entry per CDR3 protein. The sample yields approximately 900,000 distinct CDR3 sequences, around 48% seen once. The specimen sequenced was blood. The origin of this receptor is a man aged 25 to 45 in good health. J is TRBJ2-3 and V is TRBV12-3 or TRBV12-4, with 8 nucleotides matching TRBD2. The CDR3 sequence is CASLFGSGAFTDTQYF. The CDR3 bases are TGTGCCAGCCTATTCGGTAGCGGGGCTTTCACAGATACGCAGTATTTT.